One sample yielded the 18 T cell receptor beta chains listed below, sequenced in a study of lymphopenia after photon versus proton radiotherapy. Generated by immunoSEQ multiplex PCR, the TCRdb table keeps only in-frame clones and is missing some. This sample yields about 65,000 clones, of which 87% are seen a single time; 10% to 14% belongs to the top ten. The sample was peripheral blood, taken from a patient treated with proton-based radiotherapy. These receptors came from an elderly man with esophageal cancer.

The rearrangement joins TRBV10-2 to TRBJ2-7; tentative D call: TRBD1 (5 bases). V lost 6 bases to trimming and J lost 0 bases, with 9 bases between them. The CDR3 is 13 residues long. In germline, CDR1 is WSHSY, CDR2 SAAADI. In DNA form, the CDR3 reads TGCGCCAGCAGGGACACAAGCTCCTACGAGCAGTACTTC. Its protein is CASRDTSSYEQYF.

This clone was found a few times. J is TRBJ1-6 and V is TRBV15; 9 nucleotides line up with TRBD1. CDR3 size: 15 residues. V lost 9 bases to trimming and J lost 6 bases; unmatched junction nucleotides: 9. CDR1 LNHNV and CDR2 YYDKDF come from the germline V gene (reference sequence). CDR3 sequence reads: CATSNRGLLNSPLHF. CDR3 in DNA: TGTGCCACTAGTAACAGGGGGCTGCTTAATTCACCCCTCCACTTT.

This chain connects TRBV30 to TRBJ1-3; a weak D match, TRBD1 (5 bases). The ends were cut back, 4 bases at V and 0 bases at J, with 7 bases in the middle. Germline V gene sequence: CDR1 GTSNPN, CDR2 SVGIG (reference sequence). The CDR3 has 13 amino acids. This CDR3 reads CAWNQGSGNTIYF. For the CDR3, the DNA is TGTGCCTGGAATCAGGGCTCTGGAAACACCATATATTTT.

In this sample, this clone turned up once. The gene calls are TRBV27 and TRBJ1-2, with D maybe TRBD1 (6 bases). Germline assignment: CDR1 MNHEY and CDR2 SMNVEV (reference sequence). The CDR3 covers 14 residues. The V gene lost 4 bases and the J gene lost 8 bases, with 17 bases spanning the gap. CDR3 loop: CASSSAGGAGGYTF. The CDR3 bases are TGTGCCAGCAGTTCGGCCGGGGGGGCAGGCGGCTACACCTTC.

The V and J genes are TRBV19 and TRBJ2-2; 8 nucleotides match TRBD2. Per germline, CDR1 LNHDA and CDR2 SQIVND (reference sequence). J gave up 8 bases and V 5 bases, and 19 bases lay outside the gene matches. CDR3 length: 18 amino acids. The CDR3 nucleotides are TGTGCCAGTAGTCCCACCCCGACTAGCGCGATCTGGGTGGGGGAGCTGTTTTTT. Translated: CASSPTPTSAIWVGELFF.

The chain links TRBV14 to TRBJ1-3, with D perhaps TRBD1 (6 bases). Germline-derived CDR1 and CDR2 are SGHDN and FVKESK. The CDR3 spans 14 residues. V lost 7 bases to trimming and J lost 2 bases, with 12 bases between them. CDR3 protein: CASKGGSAGNTIYF. The CDR3 coding sequence is TGTGCCAGCAAGGGGGGTTCAGCTGGAAACACCATATATTTT. The whole variable domain, filled in from reference TRBV14 and TRBJ1-3, reads EAGVTQFPSHSVIEKGQTVTLRCDPISGHDNLYWYRRVMGKEIKFLLHFVKESKQDESGMPNNRFLAERTGGTYSTLKVQPAELEDSGVYFCASKGGSAGNTIYFGEGSWLTVV.

V and J are TRBV7-2 and TRBJ2-1; D is possibly TRBD2 (6 bases). V lost 1 base to trimming and J lost 1 base, with 14 bases between them. In germline, CDR1 is SGHTA, CDR2 FQGNSA. This CDR3 spans 17 amino acids. The CDR3 here is CASSLGTGRRSYNEQFF. CDR3 nucleotides: TGTGCCAGCAGCTTAGGGACCGGGAGAAGGTCCTACAATGAGCAGTTCTTC. Variable domain in full (rest from reference TRBV7-2 and TRBJ2-1): GAGVSQSPSNKVTEKGKDVELRCDPISGHTALYWYRQSLGQGLEFLIYFQGNSAPDKSGLPSDRFSAERTGGSVSTLTIQRTQQEDSAVYLCASSLGTGRRSYNEQFFGPGTRLTVL.

The chain carries TRBV6-5 and TRBJ2-4, with 9 bases fitting TRBD2. CDR3 length: 13 amino acids. After removal of 6 bases from V and 8 bases from J, the junction contained 5 bases not matched to a gene. The germline CDR1 and CDR2 sequences are MNHEY and SVGAGI. CDR3 loop: CASRGGRAHIQYF. CDR3 bases: TGTGCCAGCAGAGGCGGGAGGGCGCACATTCAGTACTTC.

The chain combines TRBV7-2 with TRBJ1-1, with D hard to call. Trimming took 2 bases from V and 0 from J, leaving 4 bases between them. The CDR3 totals 13 residues. Germline V lookup: CDR1 SGHTA, CDR2 FQGNSA. CDR3 protein: CASSLPMNTEAFF. CDR3 bases: TGTGCCAGCAGCTTACCAATGAACACTGAAGCTTTCTTT.

The chain uses TRBV2 and TRBJ2-1, with 9 positions matching TRBD1. The ends lost 6 bases at V and 8 bases at J; junction bases unmatched: 11. Per the germline V gene, CDR1 is SNHLY and CDR2 is FYNNEI. The CDR3 length is 15 residues. The CDR3 loop reads CASRGDRGLNYEQFF. CDR3 DNA sequence: TGTGCCAGCAGGGGAGACAGGGGGTTGAACTATGAGCAGTTCTTC.

This rearrangement joins TRBV6-5 to TRBJ1-2; 9 bases match TRBD1. After removal of 5 bases from V and 13 bases from J, the junction contained 17 bases not matched to a gene. The V gene's germline CDR1 is MNHEY and CDR2 SVGAGI. This CDR3 has 15 amino acids. CDR3 amino acids: CASSGRDRDSRVSTF. CDR3 bases: TGTGCCAGCAGTGGCCGGGACAGGGACTCGAGGGTCAGCACCTTC.

The chain combines TRBV21-1 with TRBJ2-7; TRBD1, the table's D call, lacks a check against the DNA. TRBV21-1 is annotated as a pseudogene. This CDR3 contains 17 residues. In nucleotides, the CDR3 is TGTGCCAGCAGCTTGGACAGGGGGGATGTGGGTGCCTACGAGCAGTACTTC. It specifies CASSLDRGDVGAYEQYF.

This rearrangement joins TRBV30 to TRBJ1-5, with 9 nucleotides matching TRBD1. Germline loops: CDR1 GTSNPN, CDR2 SVGIG (reference sequence). The CDR3 spans 18 residues. The junction had 16 bases not matched to a gene; V was cut back by 3 bases and J by 4 bases. The CDR3: CAWSHRRGQGGWNQPQHF. The CDR3 DNA sequence: TGTGCCTGGAGCCATCGACGGGGACAGGGCGGTTGGAATCAGCCCCAGCATTTT.

The chain combines TRBV4-1 with TRBJ2-1; D may match TRBD1 or TRBD2 (7 bases each). This CDR3 comprises 20 residues. Germline CDR1 is MGHRA and CDR2 is YSYEKL. The V end lost 0 bases, the J end lost 8 bases, and 29 bases lay between the germline ends. CDR3 coding DNA: TGCGCCAGCAGCCAAGAGGGTTCAGGGGGGGGACAATTTGTTAGCGATGAGCAGTTCTTC. Amino acid sequence: CASSQEGSGGGQFVSDEQFF.

The gene calls are TRBV15 and TRBJ1-1; D is uncertain. Trimming took off 1 base at V and 0 bases at J, with 6 bases between the two ends. There are 14 residues in the CDR3. The germline gives CDR1 LNHNV, CDR2 YYDKDF (reference sequence). CDR3 nucleotide sequence: TGTGCCACCAGCAGAGGACCGCTGAACACTGAAGCTTTCTTT. This codes for CATSRGPLNTEAFF.

The rearrangement uses TRBV18 and TRBJ2-7, with D unresolved. V was trimmed by 4 bases and J by 3 bases, leaving 7 bases between them. The CDR3 extends over 12 amino acids. Germline V CDR1 and CDR2: KGHSH, LQKENI. The CDR3 protein is CASSRTDYEQYF. CDR3 coding DNA: TGTGCCAGCTCACGAACAGACTACGAGCAGTACTTC. Combining the CDR3 with reference TRBV18 and TRBJ2-7 gives the whole variable domain NAGVMQNPRHLVRRRGQEARLRCSPMKGHSHVYWYRQLPEEGLKFMVYLQKENIIDESGMPKERFSAEFPKEGPSILRIQQVVRGDSAAYFCASSRTDYEQYFGPGTRLTVT.

This chain connects TRBV30 to TRBJ2-1; D is unresolved. The CDR3 length is 14 residues. Per the germline V gene, CDR1 is GTSNPN and CDR2 is SVGIG (reference sequence). The ends were cut back, 4 bases at V and 2 bases at J, with 12 bases in the middle. This CDR3 is CAWKDGNPYNEQFF. The CDR3 DNA is TGTGCCTGGAAAGACGGTAACCCCTACAATGAGCAGTTCTTC.

The table lists this clone with a few counts. The rearrangement links TRBV27 to TRBJ1-1; D is uncertain. Germline lookup yields CDR1 MNHEY and CDR2 SMNVEV (reference sequence). The V end was cut by 6 bases, the J end by 1 base, with 12 bases between. CDR3 length equals 14 residues. The CDR3 DNA sequence: TGTGCCAGCAGGCGAATACCGGGGAACACTGAAGCTTTCTTT. This sequence encodes CASRRIPGNTEAFF.